Sequencing of this T cell receptor beta chain was carried out in a study of shared clonotypes between healthy human individuals. Assay used: immunoSEQ multiplex PCR; TCRdb lists only in-frame clones, some missing. The data hold approximately 1.1 million clones, with more than 75% observed a single time. The sequence came from a young man in good health. Some clones in this sample may be carry-over from other donors' samples. Material for sequencing was memory CD4+ T cells from PBMCs. Indicated subset: CD45RA-negative fraction.

This chain's CDR3 is CASILKPTATYGYTF. CDR3 DNA: TGTGCCAGCATTTTGAAACCGACAGCGACATATGGCTACACCTTC. J is TRBJ1-2 and V is TRBV6-5, with D maybe TRBD1 (5 bases). V was shortened by 7 bases and J by 5 bases, with 20 bases between the two germline ends. Germline CDR1 MNHEY, CDR2 SVGAGI. This CDR3 is built from 15 residues.